The 17 T cell receptor beta chains below come from one sample, sequenced in a study of T-cell memory formation after mild COVID-19 (dated by TCRdb to 2020 to 2023). Receptor libraries were prepared by 5' RACE. The instrument was an Illumina NovaSeq 6000. The raw public data were reprocessed by TCRdb itself: fastp quality trimming at Q25, MiXCR clonotype calling, in-frame beta chains only. When rows share a CDR3 protein, they turn into one entry using the most common DNA and genes. In all, the sample holds approximately 350,000 distinct CDR3 sequences, and over 13% of those were seen once. The ten top clones hold around a fifth of the sample. Sequenced input: PBMCs or a T cell subset sorted from them (not recorded which). The receptors originated from a man younger than 35 who had mild COVID-19 (a few samples of this study predate the infection). The sample titles of this study are shuffled in the database, so cell type and time point are left out; the donor was told from shared clones.

The CDR3 DNA reads TGTGCCATCAGTGAACCCGGGACAGGGACAGATACGCAGTATTTT. Its protein is CAISEPGTGTDTQYF. The chain joins TRBV10-3 to TRBJ2-3; 9 bases are a match to TRBD1. The CDR3 loop spans 15 amino acids. V lost 3 bases to trimming and J lost 3 bases; unmatched junction nucleotides: 4. The germline V gene encodes CDR1 ENHRY and CDR2 SYGVKD.

The chain couples TRBV5-1 to TRBJ1-2; D remains ambiguous. Germline V gene lookup returns CDR1 SGHRS and CDR2 YFSETQ. This CDR3 is built from 14 residues. Trimming pared 3 bases from V and 4 bases from J, leaving 13 bases between. In nucleotides, the CDR3 is TGCGCCAGCAGCTCGGATTTGAGCGGCTATGGCTACACCTTC. It yields the protein CASSSDLSGYGYTF.

The V call is TRBV20-1, the J call TRBJ1-2; D unresolved. CDR3 length: 13 residues. V lost 6 bases to trimming and J lost 4 bases, with 15 bases between them. Germline V gene data show CDR1 as DFQATT and CDR2 as SNEGSKA (reference sequence). The CDR3 nucleotides read TGCAGTGCCGAGGTGCGGACTACCTATGGCTACACCTTC. Amino acids: CSAEVRTTYGYTF.

This clonotype appeared many times. The V and J genes are TRBV7-2 and TRBJ2-3; TRBD2 agrees at 16 bases. The CDR3 is 19 residues long. Trimming at V came to 5 bases and at J to 1 base, leaving 9 bases not matched to a gene. Germline V gene sequence: CDR1 SGHTA, CDR2 FQGNSA. CDR3 region: CASSPGTSGGAGGTDTQYF. In DNA form, the CDR3 reads TGTGCCAGCAGCCCCGGGACTAGCGGGGGGGCCGGCGGCACAGATACGCAGTATTTT.

This clonotype was detected only a few times. The J gene is TRBJ1-1, the V gene TRBV4-1; D is undetermined. Germline V gene lookup returns CDR1 MGHRA and CDR2 YSYEKL. V shed 1 base and J shed 2 bases, with 17 bases lying between them. The CDR3 extends over 17 amino acids. The CDR3 loop is CASSQAAPGRPNTEAFF. The CDR3 DNA reads TGCGCCAGCAGCCAAGCCGCCCCTGGTCGACCTAACACTGAAGCTTTCTTT.

This chain connects TRBV18 to TRBJ1-4; the D gene is possibly TRBD1 (5 bases). Trimming removed 2 bases from V and 6 bases from J, with 13 bases in between. Germline CDR1 reads KGHSH; CDR2 reads LQKENI. The CDR3 spans 15 residues. The CDR3 DNA reads as TGTGCCAGCTCACCATGGGGACGGAGGGATGAAAAACTGTTTTTT. This codes for CASSPWGRRDEKLFF. The full variable domain, in which reference TRBV18 and TRBJ1-4 provide the parts outside the CDR3, is NAGVMQNPRHLVRRRGQEARLRCSPMKGHSHVYWYRQLPEEGLKFMVYLQKENIIDESGMPKERFSAEFPKEGPSILRIQQVVRGDSAAYFCASSPWGRRDEKLFFGSGTQLSVL.

This clonotype was counted between two and nine times. J is TRBJ2-1 and V is TRBV4-1; 11 bases match TRBD2. This CDR3 is built from 19 residues. Germline V lookup: CDR1 MGHRA, CDR2 YSYEKL. V lost 1 base and J lost 0; bases outside the gene matches: 8. In DNA form, the CDR3 reads TGCGCCAGCAGCCAAGTAGGGCTAGCGGGGGGCTTCTCCTACAATGAGCAGTTCTTC. As protein: CASSQVGLAGGFSYNEQFF.

This clonotype was counted only a few times. The V call is TRBV4-2, the J call TRBJ2-3, with TRBD2 identical over 8 bases. CDR1 LGHNA and CDR2 YNFKEQ come from the germline V gene. The V gene end was trimmed by 7 bases and the J gene end by 4 bases; junction bases not matched to a gene: 7. This CDR3 has 14 amino acids. The CDR3 DNA reads as TGTGCCAGCACTCCCGGGGGGGGGCCAGATACGCAGTATTTT. Amino acid sequence: CASTPGGGPDTQYF.

This chain connects TRBV20-1 to TRBJ1-4, with D perhaps matching TRBD1 (5 bases). Deletions cut 4 bases from V and 8 bases from J, with 23 bases between. The length of the CDR3 is 16 residues. The germline gives CDR1 DFQATT, CDR2 SNEGSKA (reference sequence). The CDR3 DNA follows: TGCAGTGCTACAGGGCCCGTCAACGAACTACGCGAAAAACTGTTTTTT. Translating gives CSATGPVNELREKLFF.

This chain joins TRBV7-8 and TRBJ2-5; no clear D gene. Germline loops: CDR1 SGHVS, CDR2 FQNEAQ. V shed 6 bases and J shed 4 bases, with 12 bases lying between them. CDR3 length: 13 residues. CDR3 amino acids: CASRYSFLETQYF. The CDR3 bases are TGTGCCAGCAGATACAGCTTTCTAGAGACCCAGTACTTC.

This clonotype was found many times. The chain employs TRBV5-1 and TRBJ1-4, with D unclear. Between the trimmed V and J ends, which lost 0 bases and 6 bases, there was a span of 9 bases. Germline CDR1 is SGHRS and CDR2 is YFSETQ. This CDR3 spans 14 amino acids. The CDR3 DNA reads TGCGCCAGCAGCTTGGAAGGGAGGGATGAAAAACTGTTTTTT. This sequence encodes CASSLEGRDEKLFF.

A few counts support this clonotype. The chain uses TRBV20-1 and TRBJ2-5, with D perhaps TRBD1 or TRBD2 (5 bases each). Trimming took 2 bases from V and 4 from J, leaving 11 bases between them. This CDR3 region has 13 residues. The germline V gene encodes CDR1 DFQATT and CDR2 SNEGSKA (reference sequence). In nucleotides, the CDR3 is TGCAGTGCTAGACTCGAGGGGAGAGAGACCCAGTACTTC. This codes for CSARLEGRETQYF.

The J gene is TRBJ2-2, the V gene TRBV9, with unresolved D. This CDR3 is 14 amino acids long. Per the germline V gene, CDR1 is SGDLS and CDR2 is YYNGEE. Trimming left V 1 base short and J 6 bases short, with 10 bases between. The CDR3 spells CASSVKVPPGELFF. CDR3 nucleotide sequence: TGTGCCAGCAGCGTAAAGGTCCCCCCCGGGGAGCTGTTTTTT.

This sequence joins TRBV20-1 and TRBJ1-4; 7 bases align to TRBD1. Looked up from germline, CDR1 is DFQATT and CDR2 is SNEGSKA (reference sequence). This CDR3 contains 14 residues. The trim removed 3 bases at V and 7 bases at J, leaving 8 bases unmatched. The CDR3 coding sequence is TGCAGTGCTAGGGTTGGCGGGGACAGTGAAAAACTGTTTTTT. Translating it yields CSARVGGDSEKLFF.

This clonotype was detected only a few times. The V and J genes are TRBV5-1 and TRBJ2-3, with 8 bases identical to TRBD2. With V trimmed by 4 bases and J by 3 bases, 10 bases remained unmatched. CDR3 size: 16 residues. Per the germline V gene, CDR1 is SGHRS and CDR2 is YFSETQ. This CDR3 is CASSLTSRGGTDTQYF. CDR3 in DNA: TGCGCCAGCAGCCTTACATCACGGGGGGGGACAGATACGCAGTATTTT.

J is TRBJ2-1 and V is TRBV5-1; 8 positions agree with TRBD2. This CDR3 region has 13 residues. V was pared by 5 bases and J by 8 bases, with 6 bases of the junction left unmatched. Per the germline V gene, CDR1 is SGHRS and CDR2 is YFSETQ. The CDR3 loop is CASSVAGRDEQFF. The CDR3 DNA sequence: TGCGCCAGCAGTGTAGCGGGGAGAGATGAGCAGTTCTTC.

The chain links TRBV28 to TRBJ2-3, with D maybe TRBD2 (6 bases). The germline V gene encodes CDR1 MDHEN and CDR2 SYDVKM. The CDR3 is 16 amino acids. The V end was cut by 6 bases, the J end by 2 bases, with 18 bases between. In DNA form, the CDR3 reads TGTGCCAGCAGCCCGAGTGTCGGGGGTTCCACAGATACGCAGTATTTT. Its protein is CASSPSVGGSTDTQYF.